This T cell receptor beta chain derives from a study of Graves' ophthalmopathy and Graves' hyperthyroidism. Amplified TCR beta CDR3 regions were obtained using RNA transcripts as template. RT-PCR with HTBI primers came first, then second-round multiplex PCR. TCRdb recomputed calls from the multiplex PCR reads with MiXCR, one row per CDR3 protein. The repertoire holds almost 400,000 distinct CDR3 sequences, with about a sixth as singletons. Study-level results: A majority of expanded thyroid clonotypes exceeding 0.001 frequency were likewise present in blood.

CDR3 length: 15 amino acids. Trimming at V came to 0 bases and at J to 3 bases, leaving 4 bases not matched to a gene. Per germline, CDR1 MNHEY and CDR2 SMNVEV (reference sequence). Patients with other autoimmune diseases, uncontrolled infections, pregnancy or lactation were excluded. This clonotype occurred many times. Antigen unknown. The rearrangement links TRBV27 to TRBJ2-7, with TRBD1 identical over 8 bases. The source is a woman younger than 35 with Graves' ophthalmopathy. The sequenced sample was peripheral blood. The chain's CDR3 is CASSLSGQGGYEQYF. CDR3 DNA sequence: TGTGCCAGCAGTTTATCAGGACAGGGAGGCTACGAGCAGTACTTC.